A single sample gave rise to the 2 T cell receptor beta chains below, sequenced in a study of blood T cell repertoires in COVID-19 (dated by TCRdb to the early 2020s). The method behind the library was the immunoSEQ multiplex PCR assay. TCRdb retrieved this table from immuneACCESS and kept in-frame rearrangements only. Not all clones are present; in checked studies, unresolved V genes account for under half, and no reason is known for the remainder. Recorded for this sample are some 210,000 clones; 80% to 90% of them occurred a single time. The ten largest clones represent about 9.3% of the sample. The sequenced material came from PBMCs or T cells enriched from blood (not recorded which). All receptors come from a man aged 18 to 30 with acute COVID-19.

CDR3 DNA: TGTGCCAGTACACCGACTAGCGGGAGGACCAGGTACCAAGAGACCCAGTACTTC. Translating gives CASTPTSGRTRYQETQYF. The V and J genes are TRBV19 and TRBJ2-5; 13 nucleotides match TRBD2. After removal of 7 bases from V and 0 bases from J, the junction contained 11 bases not matched to a gene. The CDR3 is 18 amino acids. In germline, CDR1 is LNHDA, CDR2 SQIVND (reference sequence).

The V and J genes are TRBV21-1 and TRBJ1-1. TRBV21-1 is noted as a pseudogene. The CDR3 extends over 16 amino acids. The CDR3 bases are TGTGCCAGCAGCAAAGAAGTAGGCGGATGGAGTACTGAAGCTTTCTTT. Translation gives CASSKEVGGWSTEAFF.